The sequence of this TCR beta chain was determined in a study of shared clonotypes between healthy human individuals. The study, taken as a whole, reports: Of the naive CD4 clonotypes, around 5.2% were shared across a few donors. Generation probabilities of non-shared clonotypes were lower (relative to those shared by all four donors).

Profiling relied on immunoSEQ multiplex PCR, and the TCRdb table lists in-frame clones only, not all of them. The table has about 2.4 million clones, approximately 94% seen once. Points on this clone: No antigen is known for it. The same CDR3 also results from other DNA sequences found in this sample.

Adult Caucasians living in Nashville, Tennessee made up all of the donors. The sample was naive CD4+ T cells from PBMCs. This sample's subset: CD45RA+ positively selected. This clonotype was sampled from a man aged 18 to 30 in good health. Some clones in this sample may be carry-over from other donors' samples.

CDR3 sequence (DNA): TGCGCCAGCAGCTTGGCAGGGGGGGTCACTGAAGCTTTCTTT. This sequence encodes CASSLAGGVTEAFF. The chain recombines TRBV5-1 with TRBJ1-1, with 7 bases identical to TRBD1. CDR1 SGHRS and CDR2 YFSETQ come from the germline V gene. The V segment lost 0 bases and the J segment 4 bases; nucleotides outside the gene matches: 3. The CDR3 sequence is 14 residues long.